This TCR beta chain comes out of a study of T cell responses to AZD1222 COVID-19 vaccine (dated by TCRdb to about 2021). At the level of the whole study: TCR sequencing covered some 250 trial participants: about 210 given two doses of AZD1222 and approximately 26 given two doses of MenACWY control vaccine. Enrollment into the trials was organized by age into subgroups of 18-55, 56-69 and 70-plus years, and those subgroups contained roughly 150, 30 and 60 TCR-sequenced participants, respectively.

As regards this clone: The specificity of this receptor is unknown. No base-level quality is on record; no much larger clone is a single base apart.

CDR1 and CDR2 are read off the germline V gene as KGHDR and SFDVKD. Taken from cysteine to phenylalanine, the CDR3 has 15 residues. Just CDR3 DNA is preserved here, 45 bases in frame from base 1. For this chain, trimming is 4 bases at the V end and 5 bases at the J end, and the number of junction bases without a gene match is 6. The CDR3 regions of human TCRbeta chains were analyzed by immunosequencing. In the source study's methods: TCRs in the repertoires were compared against a reference library of SARS-CoV-2-specific TCRs that had been generated with the MIRA antigen-specificity platform. Breadth meant the fraction of unique TCRs that were SARS-CoV-2-associated, whereas depth meant the fraction of total T cells that were SARS-CoV-2-associated. Using the MIRA data, each spike-specific TCR was assigned both to the spike region to which the TCR was reactive and to a CD4 or CD8 class. Log10-transformed breadth and depth values were compared by one-way ANOVA with Sidak's multiple comparisons tests. TCRdb stores this immuneACCESS table with in-frame sequences only. Part of the clones is absent; in the studies checked, under half of the shortfall reflects unresolved V genes, and no reason is known for the rest. The DNA gave D and trimming, while V, J and clone size come from that table. Counted in this sample were 100,000 to 130,000 clones; 70% to 90% of them appeared once. The leading ten clones occupy about 5% of the sample.

Sample time point, as interpreted from the label and publication: about 28 days (+/-7) after the second vaccine dose. AZD1222 recipients with second doses at about 4 weeks or about 12 weeks were pooled, because spike-specific TCR depth and breadth did not differ between schedules. Vaccinee samples were obtained from the UK trials COV001 and COV002, which included a single-blind randomized controlled phase 2/3 trial of AZD1222 (ChAdOx1 nCoV-19) in healthy adults. For TCRbeta chain sequencing, PBMC samples were collected from trial participants at day 0 and at day 28 after the second dose. Beyond this particular receptor, the publication reports: Because no day 14 peak-response samples were available, repertoires were characterized only after the peak T cell response. Conclusions about previously exposed vaccinees were limited because only 6 or 7 AZD1222 recipients were SARS-CoV-2 seropositive at baseline. The whole spike protein was spanned by vaccine-associated CD4 TCRs, and dominant responses were seen in regions 160-218 and 743-854. Participants were mostly white British and included more females than males, and it was suggested by the authors that clonal diversity may have been underestimated. Epitopes outside the regions mutated in the B.1.351 and B.1.1.7 variants were reportedly recognized by nearly half of the unique spike-specific TCRs. After two AZD1222 doses, both the breadth and the depth of spike-specific TCRs were significantly higher than at day 0 and than in MenACWY recipients. The 56-69-year group was small, and its depth increase did not reach significance, likely because of low power.

The rearrangement combines TRBV24-1 with TRBJ2-5; 10 central bases correspond to TRBD1. The TCR sequence derives from an adult who received the AZD1222 COVID-19 vaccine. This specimen was peripheral blood, taken 28 days after the second AZD1222 dose. The DNA reads as follows: TGTGCCACCAGTGACTCGGGACAGGGGATGGAGACCCAGTACTTC. This yields the protein CATSDSGQGMETQYF.